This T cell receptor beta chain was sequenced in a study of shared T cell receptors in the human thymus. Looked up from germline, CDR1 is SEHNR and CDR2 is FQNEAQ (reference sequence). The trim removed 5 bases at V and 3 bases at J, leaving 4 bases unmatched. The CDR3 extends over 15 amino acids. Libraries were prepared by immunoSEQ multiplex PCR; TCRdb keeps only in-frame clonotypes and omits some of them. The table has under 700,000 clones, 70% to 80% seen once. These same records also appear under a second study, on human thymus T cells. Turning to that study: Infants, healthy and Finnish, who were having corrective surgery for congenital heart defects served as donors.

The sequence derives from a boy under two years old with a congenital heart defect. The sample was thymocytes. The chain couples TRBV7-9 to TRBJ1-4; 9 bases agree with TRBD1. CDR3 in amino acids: CASSTDRGANEKLFF. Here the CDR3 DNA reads TGTGCCAGCAGCACAGACAGGGGGGCTAATGAAAAACTGTTTTTT.